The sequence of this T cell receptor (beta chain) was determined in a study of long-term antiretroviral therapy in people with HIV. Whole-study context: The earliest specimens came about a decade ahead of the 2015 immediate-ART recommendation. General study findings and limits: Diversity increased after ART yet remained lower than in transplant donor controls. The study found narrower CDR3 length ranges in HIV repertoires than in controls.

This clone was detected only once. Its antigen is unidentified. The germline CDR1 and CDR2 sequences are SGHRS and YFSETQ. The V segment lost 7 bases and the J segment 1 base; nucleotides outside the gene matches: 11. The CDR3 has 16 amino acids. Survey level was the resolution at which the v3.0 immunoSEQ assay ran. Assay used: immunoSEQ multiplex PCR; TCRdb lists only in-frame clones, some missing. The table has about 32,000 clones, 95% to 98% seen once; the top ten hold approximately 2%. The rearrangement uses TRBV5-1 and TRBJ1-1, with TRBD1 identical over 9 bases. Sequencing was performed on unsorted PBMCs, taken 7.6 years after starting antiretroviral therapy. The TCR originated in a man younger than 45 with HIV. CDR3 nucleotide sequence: TGCGCCAGCGGTCTCGGGACAGGGAGGCGGAACACTGAAGCTTTCTTT. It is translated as CASGLGTGRRNTEAFF. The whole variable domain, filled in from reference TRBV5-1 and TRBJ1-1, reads KAGVTQTPRYLIKTRGQQVTLSCSPISGHRSVSWYQQTPGQGLQFLFEYFSETQRNKGNFPGRFSGRQFSNSRSEMNVSTLELGDSALYLCASGLGTGRRNTEAFFGQGTRLTVV.